The text below deals with one T cell receptor (beta chain). Data came from immunoSEQ multiplex PCR; TCRdb stores just in-frame clones and leaves some out. The table shows around 95,000 clones, with roughly nine tenths occurring only once. This sample stems from a study of blood T cell repertoires in COVID-19. At the level of the study: Specimens from acute and convalescent COVID-19 originated in the United States, Italy and Spain.

The V segment lost 5 bases and the J segment 4 bases; nucleotides outside the gene matches: 7. The CDR3 extends over 15 amino acids. Germline lookup yields CDR1 SGHVS and CDR2 FQNEAQ. The source of this sequence is a man aged 45-65 years with active COVID-19. This chain links TRBV7-8 with TRBJ2-2, with 7 bases fitting TRBD1. The sample was peripheral blood. CDR3 DNA sequence: TGTGCCAGCAGCGCGACAGGGTTCCCCACCGGGGAGCTGTTTTTT. As protein: CASSATGFPTGELFF.